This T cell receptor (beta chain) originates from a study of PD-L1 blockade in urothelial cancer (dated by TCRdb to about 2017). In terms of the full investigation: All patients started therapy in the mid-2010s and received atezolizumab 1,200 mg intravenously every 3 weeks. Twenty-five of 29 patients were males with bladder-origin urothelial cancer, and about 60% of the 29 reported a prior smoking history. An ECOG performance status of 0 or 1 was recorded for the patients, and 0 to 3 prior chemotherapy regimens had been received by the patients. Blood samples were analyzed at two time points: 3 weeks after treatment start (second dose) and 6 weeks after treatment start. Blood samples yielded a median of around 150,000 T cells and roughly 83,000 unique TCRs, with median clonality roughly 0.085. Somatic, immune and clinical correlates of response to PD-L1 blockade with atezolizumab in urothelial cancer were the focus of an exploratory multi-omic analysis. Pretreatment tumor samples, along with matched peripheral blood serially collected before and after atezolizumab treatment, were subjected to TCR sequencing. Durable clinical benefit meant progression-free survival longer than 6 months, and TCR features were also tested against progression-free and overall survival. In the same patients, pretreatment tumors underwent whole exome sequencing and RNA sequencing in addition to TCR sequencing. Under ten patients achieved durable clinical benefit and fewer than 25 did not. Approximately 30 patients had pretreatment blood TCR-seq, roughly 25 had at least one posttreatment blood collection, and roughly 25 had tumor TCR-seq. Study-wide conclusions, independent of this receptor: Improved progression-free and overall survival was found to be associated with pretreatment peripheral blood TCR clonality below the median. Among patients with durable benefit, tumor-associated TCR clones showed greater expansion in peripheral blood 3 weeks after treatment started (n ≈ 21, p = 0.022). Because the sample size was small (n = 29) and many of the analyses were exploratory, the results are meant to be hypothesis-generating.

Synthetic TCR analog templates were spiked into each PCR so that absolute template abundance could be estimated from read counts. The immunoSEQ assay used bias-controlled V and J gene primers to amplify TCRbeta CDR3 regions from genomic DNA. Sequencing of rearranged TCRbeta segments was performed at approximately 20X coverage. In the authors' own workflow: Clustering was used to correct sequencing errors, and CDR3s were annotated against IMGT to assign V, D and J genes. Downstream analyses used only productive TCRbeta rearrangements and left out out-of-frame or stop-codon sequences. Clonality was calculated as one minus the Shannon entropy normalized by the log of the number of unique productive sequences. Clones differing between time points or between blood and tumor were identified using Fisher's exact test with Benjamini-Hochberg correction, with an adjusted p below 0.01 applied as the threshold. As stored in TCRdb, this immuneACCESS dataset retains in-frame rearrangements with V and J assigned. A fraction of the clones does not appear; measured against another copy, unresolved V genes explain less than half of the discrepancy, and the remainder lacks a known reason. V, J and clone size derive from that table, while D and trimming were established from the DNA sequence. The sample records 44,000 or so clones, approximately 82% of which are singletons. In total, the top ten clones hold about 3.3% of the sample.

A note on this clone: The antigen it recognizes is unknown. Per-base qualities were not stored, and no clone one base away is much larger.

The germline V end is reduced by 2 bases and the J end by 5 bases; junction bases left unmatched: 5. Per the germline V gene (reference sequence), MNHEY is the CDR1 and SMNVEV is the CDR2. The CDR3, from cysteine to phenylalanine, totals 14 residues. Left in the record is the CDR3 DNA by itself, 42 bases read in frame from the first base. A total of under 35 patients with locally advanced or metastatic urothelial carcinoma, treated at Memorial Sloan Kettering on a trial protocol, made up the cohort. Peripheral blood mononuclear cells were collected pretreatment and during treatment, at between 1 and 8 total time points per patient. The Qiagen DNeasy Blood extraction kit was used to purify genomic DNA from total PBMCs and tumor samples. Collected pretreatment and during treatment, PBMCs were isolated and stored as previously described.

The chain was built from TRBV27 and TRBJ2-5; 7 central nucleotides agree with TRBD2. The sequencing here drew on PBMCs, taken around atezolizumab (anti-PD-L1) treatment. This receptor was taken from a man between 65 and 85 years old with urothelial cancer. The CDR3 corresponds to CASSLAGVGETQYF. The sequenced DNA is TGTGCCAGCAGTTTAGCGGGAGTGGGGGAGACCCAGTACTTC.